Below, 16 T cell receptor beta chains from the same sample are listed, as sequenced in a study of cytomegalovirus exposure and HLA in healthy donors. In the PCR, 60 Vbeta and 13 Jbeta primers were used. Profiled with immunoSEQ multiplex PCR; TCRdb holds only in-frame clones, not every one. This sample yields around 300,000 clones, of which around two thirds are seen a single time; roughly 2.4% belongs to the top ten. Sequenced: PBMCs. These receptor sequences come from a female donor in good health and CMV-seronegative.

V usage is TRBV6-5 and J usage is TRBJ2-3; D is uncertain. The CDR3 is 15 amino acids. Trimming took 7 bases from V and 3 from J, leaving 17 bases between them. The germline CDR1 and CDR2 sequences are MNHEY and SVGAGI. The CDR3 sequence is CASTPGLSQTDTQYF. The CDR3 DNA sequence: TGTGCCAGCACCCCGGGTCTTTCCCAGACAGATACGCAGTATTTT.

CDR3 DNA sequence: TGTGCCAGCAGCGTGTTTACAGGGAAAAATGAAAAACTGTTTTTT. Translated: CASSVFTGKNEKLFF. This rearrangement joins TRBV9 to TRBJ1-4, with D tentatively TRBD1 (6 bases). V gave up 2 bases and J gave up 5 bases, with 13 bases separating them. Germline CDR1 is SGDLS and CDR2 is YYNGEE. CDR3 length equals 15 residues.

V is TRBV27 and J is TRBJ2-5; 7 bases are a match to TRBD2. The DNA end is a closer match to TRBJ2-7, so the J assignment may be wrong. CDR1 is MNHEY and CDR2 is SMNVEV in the germline V gene (reference sequence). The CDR3 spans 13 residues. The CDR3 DNA is TGTGCCAGCAGCCCGGGACTAAGCTACGAGCAGTACTTC. Translated, it gives CASSPGLSYEQYF.

The chain is built from TRBV5-6 and TRBJ2-7, with D maybe TRBD1 (5 bases). Germline values: CDR1 SGHDT, CDR2 YYEEEE. The CDR3 covers 14 residues. Between the trimmed V and J ends, which lost 3 bases and 3 bases, there was a span of 13 bases. The DNA for the CDR3 is TGTGCCAGCAGCTCCGACGACAGCCGCTACGAGCAGTACTTC. Amino acid sequence: CASSSDDSRYEQYF.

The chain couples TRBV6-6 to TRBJ2-7; the match to TRBD2 covers 9 bases. The CDR3 totals 14 residues. Trimming at V came to 6 bases and at J to 2 bases, leaving 5 bases not matched to a gene. Germline V CDR1 and CDR2: MNHNY, SVGAGI (reference sequence). The CDR3 is CASSRSGRAYEQYF. In DNA, the CDR3 is TGTGCCAGCAGCCGTAGCGGGAGAGCCTACGAGCAGTACTTC.

The chain's CDR3 is CASSQGTGGFNEQFF. DNA for the CDR3: TGTGCCAGCAGCCAAGGGACAGGGGGCTTTAATGAGCAGTTCTTC. The rearrangement joins TRBV5-6 to TRBJ2-1; 12 nucleotides align to TRBD1. V dropped 4 bases and J dropped 7; count of bases not matched to a gene: 6. CDR3 length equals 15 residues. The germline V gene encodes CDR1 SGHDT and CDR2 YYEEEE.

The CDR3 DNA reads TGCGCCAGCAGCTATCTGGGATTAGGGAGCACTGAAGCTTTCTTT. Amino acid sequence: CASSYLGLGSTEAFF. V usage is TRBV5-1 and J usage is TRBJ1-1; D is undetermined. Germline-derived CDR1 and CDR2 are SGHRS and YFSETQ. This CDR3 contains 15 residues. V gave up 3 bases and J gave up 4 bases, with 16 bases separating them.

The chain couples TRBV23-1 to TRBJ2-3, with a tentative D call TRBD1 (6 bases). TRBV23-1 counts as an open reading frame of uncertain function. The CDR3 loop spans 12 amino acids. V was shortened by 10 bases and J by 1 base, with 9 bases between the two germline ends. The CDR3 region is CAIKGGTDTQYF. CDR3 DNA sequence: TGCGCCATCAAGGGGGGCACAGATACGCAGTATTTT.

The chain recombines TRBV20-1 with TRBJ1-4; D gene uncertain. This CDR3 comprises 11 residues. CDR1 DFQATT and CDR2 SNEGSKA come from the germline V gene (reference sequence). CDR3 sequence reads: CGWQKEEKLFF. The CDR3 DNA reads TGCGGCTGGCAAAAGGAGGAAAAACTGTTTTTT.

The chain recombines TRBV5-1 with TRBJ2-2; weak D call: TRBD2 (6 bases). Germline CDR1 reads SGHRS; CDR2 reads YFSETQ. Trimming removed 0 bases at V and 3 bases at J, with 15 bases between. The CDR3 totals 17 residues. CDR3 region: CASSLGHISGYTGELFF. In nucleotides, the CDR3 is TGCGCCAGCAGCTTGGGGCACATTAGCGGATACACCGGGGAGCTGTTTTTT. Based on the CDR3 plus reference TRBV5-1 and TRBJ2-2, the full variable domain is KAGVTQTPRYLIKTRGQQVTLSCSPISGHRSVSWYQQTPGQGLQFLFEYFSETQRNKGNFPGRFSGRQFSNSRSEMNVSTLELGDSALYLCASSLGHISGYTGELFFGEGSRLTVL.

V gene TRBV6-5 combines with J gene TRBJ2-5, with 10 positions matching TRBD2. V gave up 5 bases and J gave up 7 bases; unmatched junction bases: 4. The CDR3 has 13 residues. Germline-derived CDR1 and CDR2 are MNHEY and SVGAGI. CDR3 bases: TGTGCCAGCAGTAGCGGGAGGGCCGGGACCCAGTACTTC. The encoded protein is CASSSGRAGTQYF.

This chain joins TRBV10-3 and TRBJ1-4; no definite D call. In germline, CDR1 is ENHRY, CDR2 SYGVKD. The CDR3 covers 14 residues. V was trimmed by 5 bases and J by 0 bases, leaving 7 bases between them. The CDR3, as DNA: TGTGCCATCAGTACATCTGCAACTAATGAAAAACTGTTTTTT. Translation gives CAISTSATNEKLFF.

This clone was found a few times. The rearrangement links TRBV28 to TRBJ2-1; maybe TRBD2 (6 bases). V lost 5 bases to trimming and J lost 2 bases, with 16 bases between them. CDR1 and CDR2 (germline): MDHEN, SYDVKM. The CDR3 runs to 16 residues. The CDR3 sequence is CASSPLGAGTYNEQFF. The CDR3 bases are TGTGCCAGCAGTCCCCTCGGAGCGGGCACCTACAATGAGCAGTTCTTC. The whole variable domain, remainder taken from reference TRBV28 and TRBJ2-1, is DVKVTQSSRYLVKRTGEKVFLECVQDMDHENMFWYRQDPGLGLRLIYFSYDVKMKEKGDIPEGYSVSREKKERFSLILESASTNQTSMYLCASSPLGAGTYNEQFFGPGTRLTVL.

The chain is built from TRBV7-3 and TRBJ2-3; D remains unclear. This CDR3 comprises 14 residues. The germline V gene encodes CDR1 SGHTA and CDR2 FQGTGA. Trimming stripped 5 bases from V and 0 bases from J, with 9 bases between. CDR3 residues: CASSTTGSTDTQYF. CDR3 nucleotide sequence: TGTGCCAGCAGCACAACCGGGAGCACAGATACGCAGTATTTT. Based on the CDR3 plus reference TRBV7-3 and TRBJ2-3, the full variable domain is GAGVSQTPSNKVTEKGKYVELRCDPISGHTALYWYRQSLGQGPEFLIYFQGTGAADDSGLPNDRFFAVRPEGSVSTLKIQRTERGDSAVYLCASSTTGSTDTQYFGPGTRLTVL.

This clone appeared a single time. The gene calls are TRBV19 and TRBJ1-4, with 7 positions matching TRBD1. There are 13 residues in the CDR3. Germline CDR1 LNHDA, CDR2 SQIVND (reference sequence). Trimming cost V 10 bases and J 11 bases; bases outside gene matches: 13. The CDR3, as DNA: TGTGCCACCCGGGGCAGGGGGATTATGAAACTGTTTTTT. It translates to CATRGRGIMKLFF.

The V call is TRBV6-1, the J call TRBJ2-3, with TRBD2 identical over 8 bases. Germline CDR1 reads MNHNS; CDR2 reads SASEGT. This CDR3 contains 15 residues. The V gene end was trimmed by 4 bases and the J gene end by 2 bases; junction bases not matched to a gene: 5. The CDR3 loop is CASSGKTSDTDTQYF. The DNA for the CDR3 is TGTGCCAGCAGTGGCAAGACTAGCGACACAGATACGCAGTATTTT.